This entry lists 30 T cell receptor beta chains sequenced from one sample in a study of T-cell reconstitution after alpha-beta-depleted transplantation in children. The authors prepared the TCRbeta library with unique molecular identifiers. TCRdb ran MiXCR on the PCR reads and lists one entry per CDR3 protein. Of nearly 400,000 distinct CDR3 sequences listed, about 20% are singletons. This sample comprised PBMCs from the stem cell graft donor, obtained from the stem cell graft. These TCRs come from a human donor who donated a stem cell graft to a child with acute myeloid leukemia.

The chain joins TRBV29-1 to TRBJ2-2, with D possibly being TRBD2 (6 bases). Germline CDR1 SQVTM, CDR2 ANQGSEA. V was trimmed by 5 bases and J by 4 bases, leaving 14 bases between them. The CDR3 covers 14 residues. In nucleotides, the CDR3 is TGCAGCGTTTGCAGGGCGGAGGGCACCGGGGAGCTGTTTTTT. Translated, it gives CSVCRAEGTGELFF.

This clonotype was seen a handful of times. The chain has TRBV20-1 and TRBJ2-3, with 11 bases aligning to TRBD2. In germline, CDR1 is DFQATT, CDR2 SNEGSKA (reference sequence). With V trimmed by 4 bases and J by 3 bases, 3 bases remained unmatched. The CDR3 is 14 amino acids. As DNA, the CDR3 is TGCAGTGCTAATAGCGGGAGGGGGACAGATACGCAGTATTTT. Its translation: CSANSGRGTDTQYF.

This clonotype showed up just a few times. The CDR3 sequence is CSASGGGQPQHF. In DNA, the CDR3 is TGCAGCGCCAGTGGGGGGGGTCAGCCCCAGCATTTT. The chain uses TRBV29-1 and TRBJ1-5; weak D call: TRBD1 (5 bases). There are 12 residues in the CDR3. In germline, CDR1 is SQVTM, CDR2 ANQGSEA. V was shortened by 7 bases and J by 6 bases, with 13 bases between the two germline ends.

This clonotype showed up just a few times. This rearrangement joins TRBV10-3 to TRBJ1-2; no definite D call. Germline CDR1 is ENHRY and CDR2 is SYGVKD. The V end lost 6 bases, the J end lost 1 base, and 9 bases lay between the germline ends. CDR3 length equals 13 residues. The chain's CDR3 is CAIRPNGNYGYTF. The CDR3 DNA follows: TGTGCCATCAGGCCCAATGGTAACTATGGCTACACCTTC.

This clonotype was detected only a few times. The V and J genes are TRBV12-3 or TRBV12-4 and TRBJ2-7, with 7 bases fitting TRBD1. This CDR3 is built from 14 residues. V was clipped by 4 bases and J by 2 bases; unmatched bases: 5. CDR3 sequence: CASSWAGGTYEQYF. CDR3 nucleotide sequence: TGTGCCAGCAGTTGGGCAGGGGGTACCTACGAGCAGTACTTC.

The chain links TRBV20-1 to TRBJ2-3; perhaps TRBD1 as D (6 bases). Germline values: CDR1 DFQATT, CDR2 SNEGSKA (reference sequence). Trimming cost V 5 bases and J 1 base, with 16 bases left between them. The CDR3 length is 15 residues. CDR3 protein: CSAGPAQGGTDTQYF. The CDR3 DNA is TGCAGTGCTGGGCCCGCACAGGGAGGCACAGATACGCAGTATTTT.

The CDR3 nucleotides read TGTGCCAGCAGCATCCAGGCCATCCCACCATACGAGCAGTACTTC. This gives the protein CASSIQAIPPYEQYF. The chain has TRBV28 and TRBJ2-7; no definite D call. V shed 6 bases and J shed 4 bases, with 19 bases lying between them. This CDR3 comprises 15 residues. Germline CDR1 MDHEN, CDR2 SYDVKM.

The V call is TRBV5-1, the J call TRBJ2-7; 9 bases align to TRBD1. After removal of 5 bases from V and 4 bases from J, the junction contained 10 bases not matched to a gene. This CDR3 region has 15 residues. Germline lookup yields CDR1 SGHRS and CDR2 YFSETQ. CDR3 coding DNA: TGCGCCAGCAGTTGGACAGGGGCCTTCGTTTACGAGCAGTACTTC. It encodes CASSWTGAFVYEQYF.

The V and J genes are TRBV12-3 or TRBV12-4 and TRBJ2-4, with D maybe TRBD2 (5 bases). The length of the CDR3 is 14 residues. With 3 bases removed from V and 9 bases from J, the gap between germline ends came to 15 bases. The CDR3 DNA follows: TGTGCCAGCAGTTTGCCTGGGAGCGGTGGCATTCAGTACTTC. It specifies CASSLPGSGGIQYF.

This chain links TRBV20-1 with TRBJ1-3, with 8 nucleotides matching TRBD1. V lost 5 bases and J lost 0; bases outside the gene matches: 3. The CDR3 runs to 14 residues. From germline, CDR1 is DFQATT and CDR2 SNEGSKA (reference sequence). CDR3 nucleotides: TGCAGTGCTTCCGGGACAGGCTCTGGAAACACCATATATTTT. The encoded protein is CSASGTGSGNTIYF.

CDR3: CASSPDIADTGELFF. In nucleotides, the CDR3 is TGCGCCAGCAGCCCGGACATCGCGGACACCGGGGAGCTGTTTTTT. The chain couples TRBV5-1 to TRBJ2-2, with D perhaps TRBD1 (5 bases). Germline V CDR1 and CDR2: SGHRS, YFSETQ. CDR3 length: 15 residues. Trimming cost V 4 bases and J 3 bases, with 13 bases left between them.

The chain combines TRBV7-8 with TRBJ2-3, with a weak D call TRBD2 (6 bases). Germline V gene lookup returns CDR1 SGHVS and CDR2 FQNEAQ. V lost 2 bases and J 1 base, leaving 10 bases between the germline ends. CDR3 length: 15 amino acids. The CDR3 nucleotides read TGTGCCAGCAGCTTATCGGGGGAGGGCACAGATACGCAGTATTTT. This translates into CASSLSGEGTDTQYF.

The chain links TRBV29-1 to TRBJ2-5; D is possibly TRBD1 or TRBD2 (5 bases each). Germline V CDR1 and CDR2: SQVTM, ANQGSEA. Trimming stripped 3 bases from V and 3 bases from J, with 11 bases between. The CDR3 loop spans 13 amino acids. CDR3: CSVDGAGEETQYF. For the CDR3, the DNA is TGCAGCGTTGACGGGGCCGGTGAAGAGACCCAGTACTTC.

This clonotype has at least ten counts. The V gene is TRBV20-1, the J gene TRBJ1-1; D is ambiguous. The germline V gene encodes CDR1 DFQATT and CDR2 SNEGSKA (reference sequence). There are 13 residues in the CDR3. Trimming left V 5 bases short and J 0 bases short, with 10 bases between. CDR3 sequence reads: CSASENLNTEAFF. Here the CDR3 DNA reads TGCAGTGCTTCAGAGAACCTGAACACTGAAGCTTTCTTT.

This clonotype was found many times. The CDR3 here is CAWSLRPDTQYF. Written as DNA, the CDR3 is TGTGCCTGGAGTCTGAGGCCAGATACGCAGTATTTT. The chain joins TRBV30 to TRBJ2-3; no definite D call. Germline CDR1 GTSNPN, CDR2 SVGIG (reference sequence). Trimming cost V 2 bases and J 4 bases, with 7 bases left between them. This CDR3 region has 12 residues.

This clonotype was counted at least ten times. The V call is TRBV5-1, the J call TRBJ2-2; 11 bases match TRBD2. V was pared by 5 bases and J by 5 bases, with 8 bases of the junction left unmatched. This CDR3 is 16 amino acids long. Looked up from germline, CDR1 is SGHRS and CDR2 is YFSETQ. CDR3 DNA: TGCGCCAGCAGTGCAACTAGCGGGAGAAAAACCGGGGAGCTGTTTTTT. It translates to CASSATSGRKTGELFF. Variable domain in full (rest from reference TRBV5-1 and TRBJ2-2): KAGVTQTPRYLIKTRGQQVTLSCSPISGHRSVSWYQQTPGQGLQFLFEYFSETQRNKGNFPGRFSGRQFSNSRSEMNVSTLELGDSALYLCASSATSGRKTGELFFGEGSRLTVL.

This clonotype has more than one count but fewer than ten. The chain carries TRBV5-1 and TRBJ2-1; no definite D call. CDR1 is SGHRS and CDR2 is YFSETQ in the germline V gene. The CDR3 covers 14 residues. V lost 0 bases and J 2 bases, leaving 6 bases between the germline ends. The CDR3 loop is CASSLEDTYNEQFF. The CDR3 nucleotides read TGCGCCAGCAGCTTGGAGGATACCTACAATGAGCAGTTCTTC.

This clonotype was recorded a few times. The rearrangement links TRBV10-3 to TRBJ1-1, with 12 bases identical to TRBD1. V lost 3 bases and J lost 4; bases outside the gene matches: 12. CDR3 length: 18 residues. Germline V lookup: CDR1 ENHRY, CDR2 SYGVKD. CDR3 DNA: TGTGCCATCAGTGAACAACCCCGGGACAGGGGGCGCTTCACTGAAGCTTTCTTT. Amino acids: CAISEQPRDRGRFTEAFF.

The chain is built from TRBV25-1 and TRBJ1-4; TRBD1 aligns across 7 bases. The germline gives CDR1 MGHDK, CDR2 SYGVNS. The CDR3 sequence is 16 residues long. V shed 3 bases and J 7 bases; nucleotides not matched to a gene: 11. The CDR3 loop is CASSEGLRQGAEKLFF. Here the CDR3 DNA reads TGTGCCAGCAGTGAGGGTCTACGACAGGGTGCTGAAAAACTGTTTTTT.

The V call is TRBV19, the J call TRBJ1-6, with 11 bases that match TRBD1. This CDR3 is built from 14 residues. CDR1 is LNHDA and CDR2 is SQIVND in the germline V gene (reference sequence). J was trimmed by 9 bases and V by 5 bases; bases with no gene match: 3. This CDR3 reads CASSLGQGVSPLHF. The CDR3 nucleotides are TGTGCCAGTAGTCTGGGACAGGGGGTTTCACCCCTCCACTTT.

The chain employs TRBV28 and TRBJ1-5, with D uncertain. V lost 7 bases to trimming and J lost 6 bases, with 13 bases between them. Germline assignment: CDR1 MDHEN and CDR2 SYDVKM. CDR3 length: 13 residues. This chain's CDR3 is CASNFPGVQPQHF. The CDR3 DNA reads TGTGCCAGCAATTTCCCGGGTGTTCAGCCCCAGCATTTT.

The table lists this clonotype with many counts. The genes are TRBV3-1 and TRBJ2-1, with 7 bases aligning to TRBD1. The CDR3 length is 17 residues. J was trimmed by 0 bases and V by 1 base; bases with no gene match: 6. Germline CDR1 and CDR2: LGHDT and YNNKEL (reference sequence). The CDR3 region is CASSQGGWDSSYNEQFF. The CDR3 DNA is TGTGCCAGCAGCCAAGGAGGATGGGACAGCTCCTACAATGAGCAGTTCTTC.

The DNA for the CDR3 is TGTGCCAGCAGTATTAGGGCGGGAGGGCCTTGGAATGAGCAGTTCTTC. It translates to CASSIRAGGPWNEQFF. J is TRBJ2-1 and V is TRBV7-8; 9 bases are a match to TRBD2. The CDR3 spans 16 residues. The germline CDR1 and CDR2 sequences are SGHVS and FQNEAQ. V gave up 6 bases and J gave up 7 bases; unmatched junction bases: 13.

This chain joins TRBV29-1 and TRBJ2-2, with D hard to call. The CDR3 extends over 13 amino acids. Germline values: CDR1 SQVTM, CDR2 ANQGSEA. Deletions cut 5 bases from V and 6 bases from J, with 13 bases between. The chain's CDR3 is CSVRPTAAGELFF. The CDR3 nucleotides are TGCAGCGTTCGCCCTACCGCCGCCGGGGAGCTGTTTTTT.

The V call is TRBV12-3 or TRBV12-4, the J call TRBJ2-7, with 8 positions matching TRBD1. The CDR3 has 15 amino acids. Trimming removed 0 bases from V and 6 bases from J; junction bases left unmatched: 7. CDR3: CASSLAPGGLSEQYF. CDR3 coding DNA: TGTGCCAGCAGTTTAGCTCCAGGGGGCTTGTCCGAGCAGTACTTC.

This clonotype was seen a handful of times. A read error may explain this, as a much larger clone is one base away. The chain is built from TRBV29-1 and TRBJ1-1; maybe TRBD1 (6 bases). Trimming took 4 bases from V and 1 from J, leaving 7 bases between them. The CDR3 loop spans 12 amino acids. Per the germline V gene, CDR1 is SQVTM and CDR2 is ANQGSEA. For the CDR3, the DNA is TGCAGCGTTGCCAGGGGGAACACTGAAGCTTTCTTT. This sequence encodes CSVARGNTEAFF. The complete variable domain, with remaining parts taken from reference TRBV29-1 and TRBJ1-1, reads SAVISQKPSRDICQRGTSLTIQCQVDSQVTMMFWYRQQPGQSLTLIATANQGSEATYESGFVIDKFPISRPNLTFSTLTVSNMSPEDSSIYLCSVARGNTEAFFGQGTRLTVV.

The chain uses TRBV12-3 or TRBV12-4 and TRBJ2-1, with 12 nucleotides matching TRBD2. The CDR3 has 16 amino acids. V was clipped by 11 bases and J by 3 bases; unmatched bases: 11. CDR3 protein: CAAGLAGTGVYNEQFF. CDR3 nucleotide sequence: TGTGCCGCCGGACTAGCGGGGACAGGGGTCTACAATGAGCAGTTCTTC.

This clonotype was counted ten times or more. V and J are TRBV12-3 or TRBV12-4 and TRBJ2-4, with D unclear. Trimming stripped 4 bases from V and 0 bases from J, with 4 bases between. CDR3 length: 13 residues. This CDR3 reads CASSSIAKNIQYF. The CDR3 DNA sequence: TGTGCCAGCAGTTCGATAGCCAAAAACATTCAGTACTTC.

The chain employs TRBV4-1 and TRBJ2-7, with D possibly being TRBD1 or TRBD2 (5 bases each). The germline V gene encodes CDR1 MGHRA and CDR2 YSYEKL. V was shortened by 0 bases and J by 1 base, with 25 bases between the two germline ends. The CDR3 is 20 amino acids. In DNA, the CDR3 is TGCGCCAGCAGCCAAGAAGAACCGGGGCTCATCCTAAAGGAGTCCTACGAGCAGTACTTC. Its protein product is CASSQEEPGLILKESYEQYF.

In this sample, this clonotype turned up a few times. The V call is TRBV6-6, the J call TRBJ2-7; 7 bases are a match to TRBD2. Germline V gene data show CDR1 as MNHNY and CDR2 as SVGAGI (reference sequence). CDR3 length: 12 amino acids. V lost 8 bases to trimming and J lost 5 bases; unmatched junction nucleotides: 6. CDR3 DNA sequence: TGTGCCAGCCTAACGGGGGGACACGAGCAGTACTTC. As protein: CASLTGGHEQYF.